This TCR beta chain was sequenced for a study of blood T cells in healthy people across ages. Study-level results: Diversity figures based on one million T cells were deemed too low.

A second roughly 7 to 12 cycle PCR used barcoded and J-beta primers. Each cDNA was tagged by a template-switch adaptor containing 12 random nucleotides. Via MiXCR, TCRdb re-called the 5' RACE reads, giving one row per CDR3 protein. The sample has approximately 320,000 distinct CDR3 sequences; 27% are singletons. Each sample provided at least 5 micrograms of extracted total RNA. A note on this clonotype: Its antigen remains unknown.

V was clipped by 5 bases and J by 10 bases, with 11 bases between them. Germline V CDR1 and CDR2: MDHEN, SYDVKM. The CDR3 consists of 12 residues. The receptor was isolated from a woman aged 70-85 years in good health. Sequenced input: blood. This chain connects TRBV28 to TRBJ1-4, with D tentatively TRBD1 (5 bases). CDR3 loop: CASSEGARKLFF. In DNA, the CDR3 is TGTGCCAGCAGTGAAGGGGCCCGAAAACTGTTTTTT.